The clone carrying this T cell receptor (beta chain) appeared many times. The antigen is unknown. The V segment lost 1 base and the J segment 4 bases; nucleotides outside the gene matches: 6. The germline gives CDR1 SGHVS, CDR2 FQNEAQ. There are 15 residues in the CDR3. Genomic DNA served as template for TCR beta VDJ and CDR3 profiling. TCRdb independently ran MiXCR on the reads; one entry per CDR3 protein. This sample has about 290,000 distinct CDR3 sequences, with 56% found just once. The data belong to a study of CD8+CD57+ T cells in acquired aplastic anemia. Whole-study context: Quantities of DNA derived from sorted CD4+ and CD8+ cells averaged roughly 3 ug. Findings of the study overall: Patients shared 25 to 35 CD8+ CDR3 sequences with controls. Patients and controls were not found to differ significantly in CD8+ Simpson's diversity.

By flow cytometry, patients selected for sequencing had shown an expansion of CD8+CD57+ cells. Therapy had not been given to patients before blood sampling. The chain is built from TRBV7-8 and TRBJ1-2, with TRBD1 matching over 7 bases. Sequenced: sorted CD4+, CD8+, or CD8+CD57+ T cells (not recorded which) from PBMCs. This sequence originates from a human donor with aplastic anemia. CDR3 region: CASSLDAGTVYGYTF. As DNA, the CDR3 is TGTGCCAGCAGCTTAGACGCCGGGACAGTCTATGGCTACACCTTC.